These 20 T cell receptor beta chains were sequenced from one sample in a study of PD-L1 blockade in urothelial cancer. Data came from immunoSEQ multiplex PCR; TCRdb stores just in-frame clones and leaves some out. The sample consists of tens of thousands of clones, roughly four fifths of them appearing once. Time point specified: pretreatment peripheral blood. The material was PBMCs, obtained around atezolizumab (anti-PD-L1) treatment. The receptor set was obtained from a man aged 70 or older with urothelial cancer.

This chain joins TRBV21-1 and TRBJ2-6; TRBD2, as called in the table, went unchecked against the DNA. TRBV21-1 is listed as a pseudogene. This CDR3 region has 22 residues. The CDR3 here is CASSKVSPFLAGASAGANVLTF. DNA of the CDR3: TGTGCCAGCAGCAAAGTCTCCCCCTTTCTAGCGGGGGCCTCTGCCGGGGCCAACGTCCTGACTTTC.

The rearrangement joins TRBV5-6 to TRBJ1-2; no clear D. This CDR3 region has 13 residues. The V gene lost 1 base and the J gene lost 8 bases, with 12 bases spanning the gap. Germline V gene lookup returns CDR1 SGHDT and CDR2 YYEEEE. CDR3 in amino acids: CASSLTGVGGYTF. CDR3 sequence (DNA): TGTGCCAGCAGCTTGACGGGTGTCGGCGGCTACACCTTC.

The rearrangement joins TRBV28 to TRBJ2-3, with D tentatively TRBD2 (6 bases). The V end was cut by 6 bases, the J end by 2 bases, with 9 bases between. CDR1 and CDR2 (germline): MDHEN, SYDVKM. The CDR3 runs to 13 residues. In DNA form, the CDR3 reads TGTGCCAGCAGGTTAGCGGTCACAGATACGCAGTATTTT. Amino acids: CASRLAVTDTQYF.

The rearrangement uses TRBV28 and TRBJ2-3; maybe TRBD1 (6 bases). The germline V gene has CDR1 MDHEN and CDR2 SYDVKM. The CDR3 sequence is 14 residues long. Trimming removed 5 bases from V and 5 bases from J, with 14 bases in between. This chain's CDR3 is CASSRPTGQDTQYF. CDR3 bases: TGTGCCAGCAGTCGGCCGACAGGACAAGATACGCAGTATTTT. Together with reference TRBV28 and TRBJ2-3, the CDR3 gives the full variable domain: DVKVTQSSRYLVKRTGEKVFLECVQDMDHENMFWYRQDPGLGLRLIYFSYDVKMKEKGDIPEGYSVSREKKERFSLILESASTNQTSMYLCASSRPTGQDTQYFGPGTRLTVL.

This rearrangement joins TRBV11-2 to TRBJ2-1, with D tentatively TRBD2 (6 bases). The CDR3 sequence is 16 residues long. Germline V gives CDR1 SGHAT, CDR2 FQNNGV. The V end lost 4 bases, the J end lost 3 bases, and 16 bases lay between the germline ends. CDR3 protein: CASSSSRDLLYNEQFF. The CDR3 DNA reads as TGTGCCAGCAGCTCGTCCCGGGACTTACTCTACAATGAGCAGTTCTTC.

The chain recombines TRBV10-3 with TRBJ2-7; TRBD1 agrees at 12 bases. This CDR3 region has 18 residues. The trim removed 2 bases at V and 0 bases at J, leaving 8 bases unmatched. Germline-derived CDR1 and CDR2 are ENHRY and SYGVKD. The DNA of the CDR3 is TGTGCCATCAGTGAGATGGGACAGGGGGCGATCAGCTCCTACGAGCAGTACTTC. Its translation is CAISEMGQGAISSYEQYF.

The chain joins TRBV18 to TRBJ2-5; 8 bases map to TRBD1. The CDR3 has 14 amino acids. V was pared by 4 bases and J by 5 bases, with 6 bases of the junction left unmatched. In germline, CDR1 is KGHSH, CDR2 LQKENI. The CDR3 sequence: CASSLARDRETQYF. The CDR3 DNA follows: TGTGCCAGCTCACTCGCCCGGGACAGGGAGACCCAGTACTTC.

This chain joins TRBV28 and TRBJ2-7, with TRBD2 matching 11 bases. J gave up 4 bases and V 5 bases, and 7 bases lay outside the gene matches. The CDR3 is made up of 15 amino acids. Germline CDR1 and CDR2: MDHEN and SYDVKM. This chain's CDR3 is CASSALLAGGYEQYF. The CDR3 nucleotides are TGTGCCAGCAGTGCCCTCCTAGCGGGAGGATACGAGCAGTACTTC.

DNA of the CDR3: TGTGCCAGCAGCTTACCCTATAGACTAGCGGGGACCACCGGGGAGCTGTTTTTT. Translation gives CASSLPYRLAGTTGELFF. The rearrangement joins TRBV7-9 to TRBJ2-2; TRBD2 matches at 11 bases. This CDR3 has 18 residues. The germline V gene encodes CDR1 SEHNR and CDR2 FQNEAQ (reference sequence). Trimming at V came to 2 bases and at J to 4 bases, leaving 9 bases not matched to a gene.

This clone showed up just a few times. The V call is TRBV5-4, the J call TRBJ2-5, with D perhaps TRBD1 (6 bases). The CDR3 runs to 15 residues. CDR1 and CDR2 (germline): SGHNT, YYREEE (reference sequence). Trimming removed 0 bases from V and 6 bases from J, with 15 bases in between. CDR3 DNA: TGTGCCAGCAGCTTGGCGGCTGGGGGCTTGAAGACCCAGTACTTC. Amino acid sequence: CASSLAAGGLKTQYF.

V usage is TRBV6-4 and J usage is TRBJ2-7; tentatively, D is TRBD1 (6 bases). Trimming left V 5 bases short and J 3 bases short, with 17 bases between. There are 15 residues in the CDR3. Germline V lookup: CDR1 MRHNA, CDR2 SNTAGT. CDR3 sequence reads: CASSPGQLSIYEQYF. The CDR3, as DNA: TGTGCCAGCAGTCCCGGACAGCTATCAATCTACGAGCAGTACTTC.

This chain links TRBV5-1 with TRBJ2-7, with D maybe TRBD2 (6 bases). CDR3 length: 14 amino acids. V was cut by 0 bases and J by 2 bases, with 9 bases left in between. Germline V CDR1 and CDR2: SGHRS, YFSETQ. The CDR3, as DNA: TGCGCCAGCAGCTTGGACGGGAGCGCCTACGAGCAGTACTTC. Translated, it gives CASSLDGSAYEQYF.

A few counts support this clone. The chain combines TRBV19 with TRBJ1-1; D unresolved. V was trimmed by 8 bases and J by 1 base, leaving 11 bases between them. There are 13 residues in the CDR3. In germline, CDR1 is LNHDA, CDR2 SQIVND (reference sequence). This chain's CDR3 is CASLPIGNTEAFF. Written as DNA, the CDR3 is TGTGCCAGTCTACCCATTGGGAACACTGAAGCTTTCTTT.

This clone was seen a handful of times. The chain joins TRBV7-2 to TRBJ1-2; unclear D gene. V was cut by 5 bases and J by 0 bases, with 7 bases left in between. Looked up from germline, CDR1 is SGHTA and CDR2 is FQGNSA. The CDR3 has 13 residues. This CDR3 reads CASSLVANYGYTF. CDR3 nucleotide sequence: TGTGCCAGCAGCCTCGTTGCTAACTATGGCTACACCTTC.

V is TRBV6-5 and J is TRBJ2-5, with unresolved D. Between the trimmed V and J ends, which lost 7 bases and 7 bases, there was a span of 13 bases. Germline V gives CDR1 MNHEY, CDR2 SVGAGI. The CDR3 sequence is 12 residues long. CDR3 region: CASKRSGGTQYF. The CDR3 nucleotides read TGTGCCAGCAAAAGATCTGGCGGGACCCAGTACTTC.

In its sample, this clone was seen a few times. This rearrangement joins TRBV5-1 to TRBJ2-2; D possibly corresponds to TRBD1 (6 bases). The CDR3 is 14 amino acids. The V end lost 3 bases, the J end lost 6 bases, and 12 bases lay between the germline ends. Germline CDR1 reads SGHRS; CDR2 reads YFSETQ. CDR3 loop: CASSSQGTAGELFF. The CDR3 DNA is TGCGCCAGCAGCTCACAGGGTACGGCCGGGGAGCTGTTTTTT.

This chain connects TRBV5-1 to TRBJ2-5; 7 bases map to TRBD2. Germline V gene lookup returns CDR1 SGHRS and CDR2 YFSETQ. The V segment lost 4 bases and the J segment 1 base; nucleotides outside the gene matches: 4. The CDR3 extends over 14 amino acids. The CDR3 reads CASSLGTIQETQYF. The CDR3 nucleotides read TGCGCCAGCAGCCTCGGGACTATCCAAGAGACCCAGTACTTC.

The CDR3 sequence: CASSAATSGSSYNEQFF. The DNA of the CDR3 is TGTGCCAGCAGCGCAGCAACTAGCGGGAGTTCCTACAATGAGCAGTTCTTC. The chain has TRBV5-4 and TRBJ2-1, with 11 nucleotides matching TRBD2. The V gene's germline CDR1 is SGHNT and CDR2 YYREEE (reference sequence). The CDR3 runs to 17 residues. Trimming removed 4 bases from V and 1 base from J; junction bases left unmatched: 7.

This chain links TRBV7-6 with TRBJ1-3; D perhaps matches TRBD1 (6 bases). This CDR3 has 13 amino acids. Trimming left V 4 bases short and J 2 bases short, with 6 bases between. Germline V lookup: CDR1 SGHVS, CDR2 FNYEAQ. CDR3 bases: TGTGCCAGCAGCTCAGGGGCTGGAAACACCATATATTTT. Residues: CASSSGAGNTIYF.

The chain employs TRBV11-2 and TRBJ2-1; 9 bases fit TRBD2. The CDR3 spans 14 residues. The germline V gene encodes CDR1 SGHAT and CDR2 FQNNGV. Trimming at V came to 11 bases and at J to 9 bases, leaving 14 bases not matched to a gene. This CDR3 is CALRGASGMGEQFF. The CDR3 DNA reads as TGTGCCCTCAGGGGGGCTAGCGGGATGGGTGAGCAGTTCTTC.